The rows below give T cell receptor beta chains drawn from one sample of a study of T cells in Graves' hyperthyroidism and ophthalmopathy. TCRdb itself ran the multiplex PCR reads through MiXCR, one entry per CDR3 protein. The sample lists fewer than 500,000 distinct CDR3 sequences, roughly 14% occurring once. Input material: blood. The receptors were gathered from a man aged 30 to 45 with Graves' hyperthyroidism that later progressed to Graves' ophthalmopathy. The CDR3 runs from the conserved cysteine through the conserved F or W. Fields, in order: CDR3 protein, CDR3 DNA, V gene, clone size, D gene, J gene. A D gene is named only where the DNA matches it firmly. Expanded clones are given a class, and other clones once, few, many or no size at all.

CSARRGALASTDTQYF TGCAGTGCCAGAAGGGGGGCACTAGCCTCGACAGATACGCAGTATTTT TRBV20-1 NA NA TRBJ2-3
CASRLTMNTEAFF TGTGCCAGCAGGCTCACCATGAACACTGAAGCTTTCTTT TRBV12-3/TRBV12-4 many NA TRBJ1-1
CASSVATRTEAFF TGTGCCAGCAGCGTAGCTACGAGGACTGAAGCTTTCTTT TRBV9 few NA TRBJ1-1
CSALNRDNQPQHF TGCAGTGCTCTGAACAGGGATAATCAGCCCCAGCATTTT TRBV20-1 NA NA TRBJ1-5
CASSVEGTNEKLFF TGTGCCAGCAGCGTAGAAGGAACTAATGAAAAACTGTTTTTT TRBV9 NA NA TRBJ1-4
CSARDGGDYEQYF TGCAGTGCTAGAGACGGGGGGGACTACGAGCAGTACTTC TRBV20-1 many TRBD2 TRBJ2-7
CASSRDRGSNTGELFF TGTGCCAGCAGTCGCGACAGGGGATCGAACACCGGGGAGCTGTTTTTT TRBV3-1 NA TRBD1 TRBJ2-2
CASTSTGGGYTF TGTGCCAGCACCTCTACGGGGGGGGGCTACACCTTC TRBV2 NA NA TRBJ1-2
CASSPAGNSYNEQFF TGCGCCAGCAGCCCAGCGGGTAACTCCTACAATGAGCAGTTCTTC TRBV5-1 NA NA TRBJ2-1
CASPRTSGGAVETQYF TGTGCCAGCCCTCGGACTAGCGGGGGGGCCGTTGAGACCCAGTACTTC TRBV27 many TRBD2 TRBJ2-5
CSVEDRGTYTDTQYF TGCAGCGTTGAAGATCGAGGGACATACACAGATACGCAGTATTTT TRBV29-1 NA NA TRBJ2-3
CSANEGWGDTQYF TGCAGTGCTAACGAGGGGTGGGGAGATACGCAGTATTTT TRBV20-1 few NA TRBJ2-3
CASQRVAGPNTGELFF TGTGCCAGCCAACGGGTGGCGGGGCCAAACACCGGGGAGCTGTTTTTT TRBV6-1 many NA TRBJ2-2
CASSKRGWNEQFF TGTGCCAGCAGTAAGCGGGGGTGGAATGAGCAGTTCTTC TRBV12-3/TRBV12-4 many TRBD2 TRBJ2-1
CASSPRTPYNEQFF TGTGCCAGCAGCCCGAGGACCCCCTACAATGAGCAGTTCTTC TRBV11-2 many NA TRBJ2-1
CASSQLGTDTQYF TGTGCCAGCAGTCAGCTGGGCACAGATACGCAGTATTTT TRBV27 few NA TRBJ2-3
CASSYSNRASPLHF TGTGCCAGCAGTTACTCGAACAGGGCTTCACCCCTCCACTTT TRBV6-5 few NA TRBJ1-6